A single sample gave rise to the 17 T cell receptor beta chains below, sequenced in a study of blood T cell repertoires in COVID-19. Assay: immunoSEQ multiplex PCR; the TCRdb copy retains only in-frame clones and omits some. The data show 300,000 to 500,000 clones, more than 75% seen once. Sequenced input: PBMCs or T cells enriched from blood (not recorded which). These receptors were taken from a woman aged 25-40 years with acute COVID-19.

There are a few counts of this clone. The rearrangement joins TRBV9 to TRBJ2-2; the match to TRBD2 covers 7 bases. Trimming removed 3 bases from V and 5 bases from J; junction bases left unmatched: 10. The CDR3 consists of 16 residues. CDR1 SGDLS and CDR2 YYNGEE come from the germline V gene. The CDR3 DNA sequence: TGTGCCAGCAGCGCCGGGGGGACTCCTGGGACCGGGGAGCTGTTTTTT. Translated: CASSAGGTPGTGELFF. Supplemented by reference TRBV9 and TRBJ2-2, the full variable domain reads DSGVTQTPKHLITATGQRVTLRCSPRSGDLSVYWYQQSLDQGLQFLIQYYNGEERAKGNILERFSAQQFPDLHSELNLSSLELGDSALYFCASSAGGTPGTGELFFGEGSRLTVL.

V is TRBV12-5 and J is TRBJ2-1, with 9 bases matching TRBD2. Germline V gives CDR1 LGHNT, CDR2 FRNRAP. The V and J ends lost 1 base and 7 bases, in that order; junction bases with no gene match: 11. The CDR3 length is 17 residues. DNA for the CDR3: TGTGCTAGTGGTTTGGCCCTTCCGCGGGGGGGACAAAATGAGCAGTTCTTC. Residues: CASGLALPRGGQNEQFF.

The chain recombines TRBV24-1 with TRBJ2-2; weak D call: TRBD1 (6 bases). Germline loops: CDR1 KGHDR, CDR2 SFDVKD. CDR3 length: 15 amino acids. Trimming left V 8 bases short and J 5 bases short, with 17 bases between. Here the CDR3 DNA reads TGTGCCACCACAAATGGGGGCAAGACAACCGGGGAGCTGTTTTTT. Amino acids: CATTNGGKTTGELFF.

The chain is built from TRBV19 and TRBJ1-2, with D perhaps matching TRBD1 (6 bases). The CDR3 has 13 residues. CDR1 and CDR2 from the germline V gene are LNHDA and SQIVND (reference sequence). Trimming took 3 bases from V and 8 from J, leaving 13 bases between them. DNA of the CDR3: TGTGCCAGTAGTATGACATGGGGGCAAGGCTACACCTTC. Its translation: CASSMTWGQGYTF.

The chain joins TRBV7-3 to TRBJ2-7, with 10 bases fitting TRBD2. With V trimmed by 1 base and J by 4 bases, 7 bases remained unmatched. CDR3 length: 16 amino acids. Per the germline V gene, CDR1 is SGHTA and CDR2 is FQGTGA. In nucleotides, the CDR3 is TGTGCCAGCAGCTTAATAGGTAGCGGGGGGCTTTACGAGCAGTACTTC. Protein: CASSLIGSGGLYEQYF.

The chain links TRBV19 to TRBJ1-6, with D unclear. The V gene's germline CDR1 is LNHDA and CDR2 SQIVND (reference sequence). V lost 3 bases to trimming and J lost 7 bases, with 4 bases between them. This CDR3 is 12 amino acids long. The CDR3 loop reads CASSMRNSPLHF. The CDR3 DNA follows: TGTGCCAGTAGTATGAGGAATTCACCCCTCCACTTT.

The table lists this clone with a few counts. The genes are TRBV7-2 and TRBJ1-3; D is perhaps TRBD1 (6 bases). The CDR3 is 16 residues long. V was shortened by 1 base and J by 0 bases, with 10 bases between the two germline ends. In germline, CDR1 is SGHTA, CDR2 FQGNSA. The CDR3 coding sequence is TGTGCCAGCAGCTTAGGTTACAGGGCCTCTGGAAACACCATATATTTT. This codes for CASSLGYRASGNTIYF.

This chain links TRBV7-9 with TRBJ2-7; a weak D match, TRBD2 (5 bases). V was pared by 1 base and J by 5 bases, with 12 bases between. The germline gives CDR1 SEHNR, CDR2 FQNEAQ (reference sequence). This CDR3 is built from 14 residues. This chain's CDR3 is CASSLVPSIHEQYF. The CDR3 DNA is TGTGCCAGCAGCTTAGTTCCTAGCATCCACGAGCAGTACTTC.

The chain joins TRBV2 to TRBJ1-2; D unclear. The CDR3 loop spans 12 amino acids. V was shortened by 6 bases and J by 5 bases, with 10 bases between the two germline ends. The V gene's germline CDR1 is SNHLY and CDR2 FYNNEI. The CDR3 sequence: CASRPAGYGYTF. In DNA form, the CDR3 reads TGTGCCAGCAGACCGGCAGGTTATGGCTACACCTTC.

The CDR3 bases are TGTGCCAGCAGTCCGAGGAGGTACCAAGAGACCCAGTACTTC. Protein product: CASSPRRYQETQYF. The V and J genes are TRBV28 and TRBJ2-5; a weak D match, TRBD2 (5 bases). From germline, CDR1 is MDHEN and CDR2 SYDVKM. Deletions cut 5 bases from V and 0 bases from J, with 10 bases between. The CDR3 runs to 14 residues.

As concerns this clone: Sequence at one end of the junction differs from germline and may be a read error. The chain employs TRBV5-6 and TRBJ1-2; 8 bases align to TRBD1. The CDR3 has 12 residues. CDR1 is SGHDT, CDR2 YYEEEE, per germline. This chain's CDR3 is CASSLPGGSPAF. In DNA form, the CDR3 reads TGTGCCAGCAGCTTGCCAGGGGGCTCCCCCGCCTTC.

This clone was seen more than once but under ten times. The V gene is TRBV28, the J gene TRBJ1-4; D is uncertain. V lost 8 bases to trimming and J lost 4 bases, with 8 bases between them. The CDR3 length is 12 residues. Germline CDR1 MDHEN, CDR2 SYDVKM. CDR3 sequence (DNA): TGTGCCAGCGGGCTTTATAATGAAAAACTGTTTTTT. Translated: CASGLYNEKLFF.

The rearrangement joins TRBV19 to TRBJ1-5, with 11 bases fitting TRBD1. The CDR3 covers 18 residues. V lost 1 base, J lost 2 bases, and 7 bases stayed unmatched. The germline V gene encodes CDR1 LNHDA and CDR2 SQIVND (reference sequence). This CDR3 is CASSIAGTGGWGNQPQHF. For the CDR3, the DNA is TGTGCCAGTAGTATAGCGGGGACAGGGGGATGGGGCAATCAGCCCCAGCATTTT.

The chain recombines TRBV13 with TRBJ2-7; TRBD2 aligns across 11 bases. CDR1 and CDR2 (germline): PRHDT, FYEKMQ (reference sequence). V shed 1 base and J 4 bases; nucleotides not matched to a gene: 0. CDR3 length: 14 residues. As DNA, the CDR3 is TGTGCCAGCAGCTTAGTAGCGGGGGGGTACGAGCAGTACTTC. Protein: CASSLVAGGYEQYF.

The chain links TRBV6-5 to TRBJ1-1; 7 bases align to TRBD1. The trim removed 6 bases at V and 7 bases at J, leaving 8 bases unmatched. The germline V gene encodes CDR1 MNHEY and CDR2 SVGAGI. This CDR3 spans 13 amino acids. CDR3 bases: TGTGCCAGCAGACGGACAGGAGCTAGTGAAGCTTTCTTT. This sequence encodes CASRRTGASEAFF.

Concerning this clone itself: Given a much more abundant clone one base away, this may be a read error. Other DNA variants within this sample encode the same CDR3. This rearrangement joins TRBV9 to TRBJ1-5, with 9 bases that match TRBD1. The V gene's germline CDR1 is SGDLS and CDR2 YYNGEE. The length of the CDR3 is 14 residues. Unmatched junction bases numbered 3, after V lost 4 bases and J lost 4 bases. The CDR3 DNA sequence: TGTGCCAGCAGCCTGGGACAGGGTAATCAGCCCCAGCATTTT. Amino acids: CASSLGQGNQPQHF. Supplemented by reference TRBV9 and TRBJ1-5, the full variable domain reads DSGVTQTPKHLITATGQRVTLRCSPRSGDLSVYWYQQSLDQGLQFLIQYYNGEERAKGNILERFSAQQFPDLHSELNLSSLELGDSALYFCASSLGQGNQPQHFGDGTRLSIL.

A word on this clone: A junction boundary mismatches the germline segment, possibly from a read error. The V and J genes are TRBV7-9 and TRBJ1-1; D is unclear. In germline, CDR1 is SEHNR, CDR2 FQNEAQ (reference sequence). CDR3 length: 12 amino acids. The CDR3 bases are TGTGCCAGCAGCGAGAGGAACCCTGAAGCTTTCTTT. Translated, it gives CASSERNPEAFF.